The rows below give T cell receptor beta chains drawn from one sample of a study of cytomegalovirus exposure and HLA in healthy donors. Measured with immunoSEQ multiplex PCR; TCRdb has only the in-frame clones, and not every one. The data contain 130,000 or so clones, over 85% of them singletons. Sequenced material: PBMCs. These receptors all come from a man aged 25 to 40 in good health and CMV-seronegative. Each CDR3 is given with its conserved first and last residue. D genes are given only for firm matches. The size of a clone is reported for some rows only, either as once, few or many, or as a class for expanded clones.

D gene: NA; J gene: TRBJ2-6; V gene: TRBV7-8; clone size: NA; CDR3 DNA: TGTGCCAGCAGTTCAGGGCAGGGGGCCAACGTCCTGACTTTC; CDR3 protein: CASSSGQGANVLTF
D gene: NA; J gene: TRBJ2-7; V gene: TRBV28; clone size: NA; CDR3 DNA: TGTGCCAGCAGTCGGCAGGGGTGGCACGAGCAGTACTTC; CDR3 protein: CASSRQGWHEQYF
D gene: NA; J gene: TRBJ2-7; V gene: TRBV5-6; clone size: NA; CDR3 DNA: TGTGCCAGCAGCTCTCAGTATACCTACGAGCAGTACTTC; CDR3 protein: CASSSQYTYEQYF
D gene: NA; J gene: TRBJ1-2; V gene: TRBV4-2; clone size: few; CDR3 DNA: TGTGCCAGCAGCTCCCCGGACAGCTATGGCTACACCTTC; CDR3 protein: CASSSPDSYGYTF
D gene: NA; J gene: TRBJ1-3; V gene: TRBV29-1; clone size: NA; CDR3 DNA: TGCAGCGTTGATGGTCAGGCGCAGGGCCTCTCTGGAAACACCATATATTTT; CDR3 protein: CSVDGQAQGLSGNTIYF
D gene: NA; J gene: TRBJ1-2; V gene: TRBV9; clone size: NA; CDR3 DNA: TGTGCCAGCAGCATTAGCGGCACGGGGAGCTATGGCTACACCTTC; CDR3 protein: CASSISGTGSYGYTF
D gene: NA; J gene: TRBJ2-5; V gene: TRBV7-7; clone size: NA; CDR3 DNA: TGTGCTAGCAGCTTAGGACAATCTAATAGGGAGACCCAGTACTTC; CDR3 protein: CASSLGQSNRETQYF
D gene: TRBD1; J gene: TRBJ2-7; V gene: TRBV18; clone size: few; CDR3 DNA: TGTGCCAGCTCACCAGCTCCGGGACAGGACTACGAGCAGTACTTC; CDR3 protein: CASSPAPGQDYEQYF
D gene: TRBD1; J gene: TRBJ2-7; V gene: TRBV27; clone size: NA; CDR3 DNA: TGTGCCAGCAGTCATACAGGGGGCATCTACGAGCAGTACTTC; CDR3 protein: CASSHTGGIYEQYF
D gene: TRBD1; J gene: TRBJ2-3; V gene: TRBV6-1; clone size: NA; CDR3 DNA: TGTGCCAGCAGGAGCCGACAGGGTACAGATACGCAGTATTTT; CDR3 protein: CASRSRQGTDTQYF
D gene: NA; J gene: TRBJ2-7; V gene: TRBV11-1; clone size: NA; CDR3 DNA: TGTGCCAGCAGCTTACACACCCTCCCACAGTTGCATTACGAGCAGTACTTC; CDR3 protein: CASSLHTLPQLHYEQYF
D gene: NA; J gene: TRBJ2-5; V gene: TRBV11-2; clone size: NA; CDR3 DNA: TGTGCCAGCAGCTTATCTGACATACCCCAGGGGGAGACCCAGTACTTC; CDR3 protein: CASSLSDIPQGETQYF
D gene: NA; J gene: TRBJ1-1; V gene: TRBV5-4; clone size: NA; CDR3 DNA: TGTGCCAGCAGGAGAACAGGGAACACTGAAGCTTTCTTT; CDR3 protein: CASRRTGNTEAFF
D gene: TRBD1; J gene: TRBJ1-4; V gene: TRBV7-9; clone size: few; CDR3 DNA: TGTGCCAGCAGCTCGCGGGACAGTTCAACTAATGAAAAACTGTTTTTT; CDR3 protein: CASSSRDSSTNEKLFF
D gene: NA; J gene: TRBJ2-7; V gene: TRBV5-4; clone size: NA; CDR3 DNA: TGTGCCAGCAGCTTTTCGGACAGCTACGAGCAGTACTTC; CDR3 protein: CASSFSDSYEQYF
D gene: NA; J gene: TRBJ1-4; V gene: TRBV5-1; clone size: once; CDR3 DNA: TGCGCCAGCAGCTTGCCGGCAGGGCCCCTTTTAGTTAATGAAAAACTGTTTTTT; CDR3 protein: CASSLPAGPLLVNEKLFF
D gene: NA; J gene: TRBJ1-3; V gene: TRBV9; clone size: NA; CDR3 DNA: TGTGCCAGCAGCGTAGGGGGGGTGAACTCTGGAAACACCATATATTTT; CDR3 protein: CASSVGGVNSGNTIYF
D gene: TRBD1; J gene: TRBJ2-1; V gene: TRBV5-5; clone size: NA; CDR3 DNA: TGTGCCAGCAGCTTGGGGGACAGCTCCTACAATGAGCAGTTCTTC; CDR3 protein: CASSLGDSSYNEQFF
D gene: TRBD1; J gene: TRBJ1-1; V gene: TRBV10-3; clone size: NA; CDR3 DNA: TGTGCCATAGGGGGCGAGGGAAACACTGAAGCTTTCTTT; CDR3 protein: CAIGGEGNTEAFF
D gene: NA; J gene: TRBJ2-3; V gene: TRBV2; clone size: NA; CDR3 DNA: TGTGCCAGCAGTGAAGACAACCTTCGCACAGATACGCAGTATTTT; CDR3 protein: CASSEDNLRTDTQYF
D gene: TRBD1; J gene: TRBJ1-5; V gene: TRBV27; clone size: NA; CDR3 DNA: TGTGCCAGCAGTGTCAGGGGGGTCCTGGGGCCCCAGCATTTT; CDR3 protein: CASSVRGVLGPQHF
D gene: TRBD1; J gene: TRBJ2-5; V gene: TRBV9; clone size: once; CDR3 DNA: TGTGCCAGCAGGTACGGGACAGGGTTGTCGGAGACCCAGTACTTC; CDR3 protein: CASRYGTGLSETQYF
D gene: TRBD1; J gene: TRBJ2-7; V gene: TRBV28; clone size: NA; CDR3 DNA: TGTGCCAGCAGCTTCGGACAGGGGTTGCACGAGCAGTACTTC; CDR3 protein: CASSFGQGLHEQYF
D gene: NA; J gene: TRBJ2-7; V gene: TRBV19; clone size: NA; CDR3 DNA: TGTGCCAGTAGAGCCACACAGGTTAGCGAGCAGTACTTC; CDR3 protein: CASRATQVSEQYF
D gene: NA; J gene: TRBJ1-1; V gene: TRBV7-2; clone size: NA; CDR3 DNA: TGTGCCAGCAGCTTATCGGTGAACACTGAAGCTTTCTTT; CDR3 protein: CASSLSVNTEAFF
D gene: NA; J gene: TRBJ2-3; V gene: TRBV11-2; clone size: NA; CDR3 DNA: TGTGCCAGCAGCTTATTACAGAGCACAGATACGCAGTATTTT; CDR3 protein: CASSLLQSTDTQYF
D gene: TRBD1; J gene: TRBJ2-7; V gene: TRBV27; clone size: NA; CDR3 DNA: TGTGCCAGCAGTCAGGACAGGGGTGGCTACGAGCAGTACTTC; CDR3 protein: CASSQDRGGYEQYF
D gene: NA; J gene: TRBJ2-2; V gene: TRBV7-8; clone size: few; CDR3 DNA: TGTGCCAGCAACAACCCCGGGGGCACCGGGGAGCTGTTTTTT; CDR3 protein: CASNNPGGTGELFF
D gene: NA; J gene: TRBJ2-1; V gene: TRBV10-3; clone size: NA; CDR3 DNA: TGTGCCATCAGCGCCGGGACTGAAACCTACAATGAGCAGTTCTTC; CDR3 protein: CAISAGTETYNEQFF
D gene: NA; J gene: TRBJ1-2; V gene: TRBV21-1; clone size: NA; CDR3 DNA: TGTGCCAGCAGCAAAGCGCGGTGTAACAGGGGCTACACCTTC; CDR3 protein: CASSKARCNRGYTF
D gene: TRBD1; J gene: TRBJ1-4; V gene: TRBV28; clone size: NA; CDR3 DNA: TGTGCCAGCAGTGACCCAGGGGACAGGGGTTTGCTAAAGGGTGAAAAACTGTTTTTT; CDR3 protein: CASSDPGDRGLLKGEKLFF
D gene: NA; J gene: TRBJ2-7; V gene: TRBV2; clone size: NA; CDR3 DNA: TGTGCCAGCAGTATACAGGGCTACGAGCAGTACTTC; CDR3 protein: CASSIQGYEQYF
D gene: NA; J gene: TRBJ2-6; V gene: TRBV15; clone size: NA; CDR3 DNA: TGTGCCACCAGCAGCCTCTCTGGGGCCAACGTCCTGACTTTC; CDR3 protein: CATSSLSGANVLTF
D gene: NA; J gene: TRBJ2-5; V gene: TRBV7-9; clone size: NA; CDR3 DNA: TGTGCCAGCAGCTTAGCCCTCCGAGGGCAGGAGACCCAGTACTTC; CDR3 protein: CASSLALRGQETQYF
D gene: NA; J gene: TRBJ2-6; V gene: TRBV9; clone size: NA; CDR3 DNA: TGTGCCAGCAGCGAGACATCTGGGGCCAACGTCCTGACTTTC; CDR3 protein: CASSETSGANVLTF
D gene: NA; J gene: TRBJ1-1; V gene: TRBV5-1; clone size: NA; CDR3 DNA: TGCGCCAGCAGCCTTGAGGAGGCTGGGTACACTGAAGCTTTCTTT; CDR3 protein: CASSLEEAGYTEAFF
D gene: NA; J gene: TRBJ1-5; V gene: TRBV15; clone size: NA; CDR3 DNA: TGTGCCACCAGCAGAGATCTGGGGCACAATCAGCCCCAGCATTTT; CDR3 protein: CATSRDLGHNQPQHF
D gene: NA; J gene: TRBJ1-2; V gene: TRBV9; clone size: NA; CDR3 DNA: TGTGCCAGCAGCAGATTGGACAGCGTTAACTATGGCTACACCTTC; CDR3 protein: CASSRLDSVNYGYTF
D gene: TRBD1; J gene: TRBJ1-1; V gene: TRBV5-1; clone size: NA; CDR3 DNA: TGCGCCAGCAGCTTGGAGGGGGCGAACACTGAAGCTTTCTTT; CDR3 protein: CASSLEGANTEAFF
D gene: NA; J gene: TRBJ1-1; V gene: TRBV20-1; clone size: NA; CDR3 DNA: TGCAGTGCGGCTGGGCCCTCAGAAGCTTTCTTT; CDR3 protein: CSAAGPSEAFF
D gene: TRBD1; J gene: TRBJ2-5; V gene: TRBV5-4; clone size: NA; CDR3 DNA: TGTGCCAGCAGCCAAGGGACAGAAGAGACCCAGTACTTC; CDR3 protein: CASSQGTEETQYF
D gene: TRBD1; J gene: TRBJ1-2; V gene: TRBV27; clone size: NA; CDR3 DNA: TGTGCCAGCGCTTTTGGGGCAGGGGGTTATGGCTACACCTTC; CDR3 protein: CASAFGAGGYGYTF
D gene: TRBD1; J gene: TRBJ1-5; V gene: TRBV19; clone size: NA; CDR3 DNA: TGTGCCAGTAGTATACGGGACAGTTATCAGCCCCAGCATTTT; CDR3 protein: CASSIRDSYQPQHF
D gene: NA; J gene: TRBJ1-1; V gene: TRBV7-2; clone size: NA; CDR3 DNA: TGTGCCAGCAGCTCGCACGGACAGTGGGGTATGAACACTGAAGCTTTCTTT; CDR3 protein: CASSSHGQWGMNTEAFF
D gene: NA; J gene: TRBJ1-6; V gene: TRBV7-2; clone size: NA; CDR3 DNA: TGTGCCAGCAGCTTTGACAGAGCAGATCCCCTCCACTTT; CDR3 protein: CASSFDRADPLHF
D gene: NA; J gene: TRBJ1-1; V gene: TRBV29-1; clone size: NA; CDR3 DNA: TGCAGCGTTGAAAGGGGCAGGGCAGTTGACACTGAAGCTTTCTTT; CDR3 protein: CSVERGRAVDTEAFF
D gene: TRBD1; J gene: TRBJ2-7; V gene: TRBV7-9; clone size: NA; CDR3 DNA: TGTGCCAGCAGCTTATTAGAGACAGGGTCCTACGAGCAGTACTTC; CDR3 protein: CASSLLETGSYEQYF